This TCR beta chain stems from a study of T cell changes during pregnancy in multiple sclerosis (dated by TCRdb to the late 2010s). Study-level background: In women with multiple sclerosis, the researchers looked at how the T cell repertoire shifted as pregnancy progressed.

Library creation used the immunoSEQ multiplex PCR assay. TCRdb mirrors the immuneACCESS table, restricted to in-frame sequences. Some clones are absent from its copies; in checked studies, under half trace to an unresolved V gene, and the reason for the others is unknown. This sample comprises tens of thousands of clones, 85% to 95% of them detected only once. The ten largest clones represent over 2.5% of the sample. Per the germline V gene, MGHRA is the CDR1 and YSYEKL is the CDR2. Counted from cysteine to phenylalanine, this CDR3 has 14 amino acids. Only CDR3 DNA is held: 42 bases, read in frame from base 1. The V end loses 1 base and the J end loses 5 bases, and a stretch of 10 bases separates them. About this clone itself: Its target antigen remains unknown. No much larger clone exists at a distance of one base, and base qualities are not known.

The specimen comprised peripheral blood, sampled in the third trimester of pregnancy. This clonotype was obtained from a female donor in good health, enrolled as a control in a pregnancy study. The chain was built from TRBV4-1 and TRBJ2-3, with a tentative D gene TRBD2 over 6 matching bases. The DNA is TGCGCCAGCAGCCAAGGACTGGGGGGAGATACGCAGTATTTT. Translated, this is CASSQGLGGDTQYF.